These 7 T cell receptor beta chains were sequenced from one sample in a study of blood T cell repertoires in COVID-19. Profiled with immunoSEQ multiplex PCR; TCRdb holds only in-frame clones, not every one. The data show tens of thousands of clones, around 84% seen once. The material sequenced was peripheral blood. The receptor source for this set is an elderly woman in a cohort sampled during active or convalescent COVID-19.

The rearrangement joins TRBV14 to TRBJ2-7; 9 positions agree with TRBD1. Germline V gene data show CDR1 as SGHDN and CDR2 as FVKESK. Unmatched junction bases numbered 5, after V lost 4 bases and J lost 4 bases. The CDR3 is 14 amino acids. The chain's CDR3 is CASSPGQGMYEQYF. CDR3 DNA: TGTGCCAGCAGCCCGGGACAGGGAATGTACGAGCAGTACTTC.

The rearrangement uses TRBV6-5 and TRBJ1-1, with a weak D call TRBD1 (5 bases). The germline V gene encodes CDR1 MNHEY and CDR2 SVGAGI. CDR3 size: 13 residues. V was pared by 8 bases and J by 7 bases, with 17 bases between. The CDR3 sequence is CASVRRIGGEAFF. CDR3 DNA sequence: TGTGCCAGCGTAAGGCGAATCGGGGGTGAAGCTTTCTTT.

This clone showed up just once. The chain links TRBV5-1 to TRBJ1-1; tentative D call: TRBD1 (6 bases). The V end lost 4 bases, the J end lost 5 bases, and 12 bases lay between the germline ends. Germline CDR1 reads SGHRS; CDR2 reads YFSETQ. CDR3 size: 13 residues. The CDR3 is CASSTQGSTEAFF. Written as DNA, the CDR3 is TGCGCCAGCAGCACGCAGGGGAGTACTGAAGCTTTCTTT.

J is TRBJ1-2 and V is TRBV7-9; 8 nucleotides align to TRBD1. The CDR3 has 16 residues. J gave up 4 bases and V 5 bases, and 12 bases lay outside the gene matches. Germline CDR1 is SEHNR and CDR2 is FQNEAQ (reference sequence). CDR3 in DNA: TGTGCCAGCAGCCCCCGGTTAGACAGGGGCCCCTATGGCTACACCTTC. Translated, it gives CASSPRLDRGPYGYTF.

This chain connects TRBV12-2 to TRBJ2-3; the listed D gene, TRBD2, was not tested against the DNA. TRBV12-2 constitutes a pseudogene. The CDR3 is made up of 17 amino acids. The CDR3 DNA sequence: TGTGCAAGTCGCTTGACAGCTAGCGGGAGAGGCACAGATACGCAGTATTTT. This encodes CASRLTASGRGTDTQYF.

In its sample, this clone was seen a few times. This chain connects TRBV30 to TRBJ1-5; 9 bases are shared with TRBD1. The CDR3 is made up of 12 amino acids. V lost 5 bases, J lost 7 bases, and 3 bases stayed unmatched. Germline values: CDR1 GTSNPN, CDR2 SVGIG (reference sequence). The CDR3 bases are TGTGCCTGGGGGACAGGGACCCAGCCCCAGCATTTT. Its translation: CAWGTGTQPQHF. Using reference TRBV30 and TRBJ1-5 for the parts outside the CDR3, the full variable domain is SQTIHQWPATLVQPVGSPLSLECTVEGTSNPNLYWYRQAAGRGLQLLFYSVGIGQISSEVPQNLSASRPQDRQFILSSKKLLLSDSGFYLCAWGTGTQPQHFGDGTRLSIL.

V is TRBV20-1 and J is TRBJ1-1; tentatively, D is TRBD1 (6 bases). The germline CDR1 and CDR2 sequences are DFQATT and SNEGSKA (reference sequence). V shed 0 bases and J shed 8 bases, with 7 bases lying between them. The length of the CDR3 is 11 residues. CDR3 in amino acids: CSAREDREAFF. The CDR3 nucleotides read TGCAGTGCTAGAGAGGACAGAGAAGCTTTCTTT.